Below, 20 T cell receptor beta chains from the same sample are listed, as sequenced in a study of blood T cell repertoires in COVID-19. Assay used: immunoSEQ multiplex PCR; TCRdb lists only in-frame clones, some missing. The sample has 140,000 to 150,000 clones, 76% seen once. The source material was peripheral blood. These receptors were taken from a man between 60 and 70 years old with acute or convalescent COVID-19.

The chain joins TRBV15 to TRBJ1-5; unclear D gene. V lost 5 bases, J lost 0 bases, and 11 bases lay in between. The CDR3 runs 15 residues. The germline gives CDR1 LNHNV, CDR2 YYDKDF (reference sequence). The CDR3 coding sequence is TGTGCCACCAGCGGAACAGAGATTAGCAATCAGCCCCAGCATTTT. Translating it yields CATSGTEISNQPQHF.

V is TRBV11-3 and J is TRBJ2-1; 9 positions agree with TRBD2. Germline V gene data show CDR1 as SGHNT and CDR2 as YENEEA. The junction had 5 bases not matched to a gene; V was cut back by 3 bases and J by 5 bases. This CDR3 is 15 amino acids long. CDR3 in amino acids: CASSFSGSSDNEQFF. The CDR3 DNA reads TGTGCCAGCAGCTTTAGCGGGAGCTCGGACAATGAGCAGTTCTTC.

V and J are TRBV5-4 and TRBJ2-1; TRBD2 agrees at 13 bases. The V segment lost 4 bases and the J segment 9 bases; nucleotides outside the gene matches: 7. In germline, CDR1 is SGHNT, CDR2 YYREEE (reference sequence). The CDR3 sequence is 15 residues long. Here the CDR3 DNA reads TGTGCCAGCAGCCAAGGACTAGCGGGAGAGGGTGAGCAGTTCTTC. Translated: CASSQGLAGEGEQFF.

This clone was counted at least ten times. This sequence joins TRBV27 and TRBJ1-1; D may be TRBD1 (5 bases). The CDR3 is 13 amino acids. CDR1 is MNHEY, CDR2 SMNVEV, per germline (reference sequence). The V and J ends lost 3 bases and 6 bases respectively, with 11 bases between them. CDR3 in DNA: TGTGCCAGCAGTTTGGGGGGGTGGGCTGAAGCTTTCTTT. Its translation is CASSLGGWAEAFF.

The V call is TRBV3-1 (or the pseudogene TRBV3-2), the J call TRBJ1-1; possible D gene TRBD1, 6 bases. CDR3 length equals 12 residues. The germline V gene encodes CDR1 LGHDT and CDR2 YNNKEL (reference sequence). V shed 5 bases and J shed 6 bases, with 10 bases lying between them. CDR3 sequence reads: CASSKGGAEAFF. The DNA of the CDR3 is TGTGCCAGCAGCAAAGGGGGGGCTGAAGCTTTCTTT.

This clone was counted a single time. The chain joins TRBV6-5 to TRBJ2-1; a possible D gene is TRBD1 (6 bases). Trimming pared 0 bases from V and 2 bases from J, leaving 11 bases between. The CDR3 is made up of 16 amino acids. CDR1 is MNHEY and CDR2 is SVGAGI in the germline V gene. DNA for the CDR3: TGTGCCAGCAGTTACTCCAGAGACAGGCCCTACAATGAGCAGTTCTTC. It specifies CASSYSRDRPYNEQFF.

This clone was found a few times. The chain employs TRBV6-4 and TRBJ1-2, with D perhaps TRBD1 (6 bases). V was cut by 0 bases and J by 7 bases, with 9 bases left in between. CDR1 is MRHNA and CDR2 is SNTAGT in the germline V gene. The CDR3 is 13 amino acids. The CDR3 region is CASSDSGGRGYTF. CDR3 sequence (DNA): TGTGCCAGCAGTGACTCAGGGGGTCGTGGCTACACCTTC.

The chain employs TRBV24-1 and TRBJ2-1, with 12 bases matching TRBD1. The CDR3 is 18 residues long. V dropped 5 bases and J dropped 0; count of bases not matched to a gene: 7. The germline V gene encodes CDR1 KGHDR and CDR2 SFDVKD. The CDR3, as DNA: TGTGCCACCAGTGCGGGACAGGGGGCGACAAACTCCTACAATGAGCAGTTCTTC. Translating it yields CATSAGQGATNSYNEQFF.

The V gene is TRBV6-5, the J gene TRBJ1-2; maybe TRBD1 (6 bases). CDR1 is MNHEY, CDR2 SVGAGI, per germline. Between the trimmed V and J ends, which lost 0 bases and 3 bases, there was a span of 11 bases. The CDR3 contains 15 residues. CDR3 sequence: CASSYSMGGHYGYTF. The CDR3 bases are TGTGCCAGCAGTTACTCGATGGGGGGGCACTATGGCTACACCTTC.

This chain joins TRBV19 and TRBJ2-2; D is unclear. This CDR3 is built from 13 residues. The germline gives CDR1 LNHDA, CDR2 SQIVND (reference sequence). V was cut by 3 bases and J by 6 bases, with 8 bases left in between. CDR3 nucleotides: TGTGCCAGTAGTATGGATGGAGCCGGGGAGCTGTTTTTT. As protein: CASSMDGAGELFF.

J is TRBJ1-1 and V is TRBV4-2; TRBD1 agrees at 7 bases. Trimming cost V 0 bases and J 5 bases; bases outside gene matches: 3. Per the germline V gene, CDR1 is LGHNA and CDR2 is YNFKEQ. The CDR3 extends over 14 amino acids. The CDR3 loop reads CASSQEQGRTEAFF. DNA of the CDR3: TGTGCCAGCAGCCAAGAACAGGGGAGAACTGAAGCTTTCTTT.

V is TRBV5-1 and J is TRBJ2-7; TRBD1 matches at 7 bases. CDR1 and CDR2 (germline): SGHRS, YFSETQ. There are 13 residues in the CDR3. V lost 5 bases, J lost 5 bases, and 7 bases stayed unmatched. The chain's CDR3 is CASSRGLNDEQYF. CDR3 coding DNA: TGCGCCAGCAGTAGGGGGCTGAACGACGAGCAGTACTTC.

This clone was seen a few times. V usage is TRBV11-2 and J usage is TRBJ2-3; a weak D match, TRBD2 (5 bases). CDR3 size: 14 residues. CDR1 is SGHAT, CDR2 FQNNGV, per germline. Trimming removed 1 base from V and 1 base from J, with 6 bases in between. In DNA form, the CDR3 reads TGTGCCAGCAGCTTAGGTAGCGGCACAGATACGCAGTATTTT. Translating gives CASSLGSGTDTQYF.

The V and J genes are TRBV18 and TRBJ2-7; 10 nucleotides agree with TRBD2. This CDR3 is built from 18 residues. Germline trimming cut 6 bases from V and 5 bases from J; bases unmatched to any gene: 19. Germline V lookup: CDR1 KGHSH, CDR2 LQKENI. The CDR3, as DNA: TGTGCCAGCTCTCAAAGCGAGGGTCGAGCGGGAGGGAAAGACGAGCAGTACTTC. Residues: CASSQSEGRAGGKDEQYF.

The V gene is TRBV30, the J gene TRBJ2-1; maybe TRBD2 (6 bases). Germline CDR1 and CDR2: GTSNPN and SVGIG (reference sequence). The V and J ends lost 5 bases and 1 base respectively, with 12 bases between them. The CDR3 runs to 14 residues. CDR3 protein: CAWDRDWSYNEQFF. The DNA for the CDR3 is TGTGCCTGGGATCGGGACTGGTCCTACAATGAGCAGTTCTTC.

The chain joins TRBV7-8 to TRBJ2-1; 9 bases line up with TRBD2. The CDR3 loop spans 16 amino acids. Unmatched junction bases numbered 8, after V lost 2 bases and J lost 6 bases. Germline V gene data show CDR1 as SGHVS and CDR2 as FQNEAQ. The CDR3 DNA sequence: TGTGCCAGCAGCTTACCTGCCAGCGGGAGGCGCAATGAGCAGTTCTTC. Translation gives CASSLPASGRRNEQFF.

This clone has just a few counts. This rearrangement joins TRBV27 to TRBJ2-2; possible D gene TRBD2, 6 bases. The germline V gene encodes CDR1 MNHEY and CDR2 SMNVEV (reference sequence). V lost 2 bases and J lost 5, with 21 bases in between. CDR3 length equals 18 residues. The CDR3 loop is CASSLPRGRGGGTGELFF. The DNA of the CDR3 is TGTGCCAGCAGTTTACCTCGGGGAAGGGGAGGAGGGACCGGGGAGCTGTTTTTT.

The chain couples TRBV6-5 to TRBJ1-5; maybe TRBD1 (5 bases). Looked up from germline, CDR1 is MNHEY and CDR2 is SVGAGI. Trimming removed 8 bases at V and 0 bases at J, with 14 bases between. The CDR3 is 15 amino acids. CDR3 DNA sequence: TGTGCCAGCGGGGCAGGCCAGGTTAGCAATCAGCCCCAGCATTTT. Protein product: CASGAGQVSNQPQHF.

This chain uses TRBV6-5 with TRBJ2-7; tentative D call: TRBD1 (6 bases). The V gene's germline CDR1 is MNHEY and CDR2 SVGAGI. Trimming cost V 6 bases and J 1 base, with 16 bases left between them. The length of the CDR3 is 15 residues. The CDR3 region has the DNA TGTGCCAGCAGGGGCCCAACAGGGAGATCCTACGAGCAGTACTTC. Translated, it gives CASRGPTGRSYEQYF.

V gene TRBV10-3 combines with J gene TRBJ2-5; the match to TRBD1 covers 10 bases. Germline V lookup: CDR1 ENHRY, CDR2 SYGVKD. The CDR3 has 14 amino acids. V dropped 11 bases and J dropped 5; count of bases not matched to a gene: 11. CDR3 amino acids: CAARGQGIQETQYF. CDR3 in DNA: TGTGCCGCTCGGGGACAGGGGATTCAGGAGACCCAGTACTTC.